These 29 T cell receptor beta chains came from one sample sequenced in a study of PD-1 blockade in classical Hodgkin lymphoma. Each and every patient relapsed after autologous stem cell transplantation, and patients got differing brentuximab vedotin exposure. Libraries were prepared by immunoSEQ multiplex PCR; TCRdb keeps only in-frame clonotypes and omits some of them. Of 14,000 or so clones in the sample, 83% are singletons; the top ten hold around 20%. Sequences were derived from peripheral blood mononuclear cells (PBMCs), sampled at baseline. The receptors derive from a human donor with classical Hodgkin lymphoma.

The V and J genes are TRBV7-9 and TRBJ1-6, with no clear D. The CDR3 spans 11 residues. Deletions cut 2 bases from V and 7 bases from J, with 0 bases between. Per the germline V gene, CDR1 is SEHNR and CDR2 is FQNEAQ (reference sequence). The DNA of the CDR3 is TGTGCCAGCAGCTTAAATTCACCCCTCCACTTT. The encoded protein is CASSLNSPLHF.

The V and J genes are TRBV7-2 and TRBJ1-1; D uncertain. Germline V gene lookup returns CDR1 SGHTA and CDR2 FQGNSA. CDR3 length: 13 residues. V was shortened by 0 bases and J by 1 base, with 3 bases between the two germline ends. The CDR3 spells CASSLAWNTEAFF. The CDR3 bases are TGTGCCAGCAGCTTAGCTTGGAACACTGAAGCTTTCTTT.

V and J are TRBV5-4 and TRBJ1-2; 7 nucleotides align to TRBD1. With 4 bases clipped from V and 6 bases from J, the junction kept 6 bases outside the gene matches. The CDR3 has 13 residues. CDR1 is SGHNT and CDR2 is YYREEE in the germline V gene (reference sequence). The CDR3 protein is CASSTAGTDGYTF. The CDR3, as DNA: TGTGCCAGCAGCACGGCCGGGACAGATGGCTACACCTTC. Using reference TRBV5-4 and TRBJ1-2 for the parts outside the CDR3, the full variable domain is ETGVTQSPTHLIKTRGQQVTLRCSSQSGHNTVSWYQQALGQGPQFIFQYYREEENGRGNFPPRFSGLQFPNYSSELNVNALELDDSALYLCASSTAGTDGYTFGSGTRLTVV.

The V and J genes are TRBV27 and TRBJ2-7; the D call may be TRBD1 or TRBD2 (5 bases each). Germline values: CDR1 MNHEY, CDR2 SMNVEV (reference sequence). Trimming cost V 6 bases and J 4 bases, with 16 bases left between them. The CDR3 consists of 14 residues. The CDR3 loop reads CASSPRELNYEQYF. CDR3 bases: TGTGCCAGCAGCCCCAGGGAGCTTAATTACGAGCAGTACTTC.

The chain recombines TRBV19 with TRBJ2-1, with 9 bases identical to TRBD2. The CDR3 has 14 residues. Trimming cost V 7 bases and J 6 bases; bases outside gene matches: 7. The germline CDR1 and CDR2 sequences are LNHDA and SQIVND (reference sequence). CDR3 coding DNA: TGTGCCAGTAATGCGGGGGGGCCGCCCAATGAGCAGTTCTTC. Amino acids: CASNAGGPPNEQFF.

The chain is built from TRBV29-1 and TRBJ1-2; a weak D match, TRBD1 (6 bases). V was cut by 4 bases and J by 7 bases, with 7 bases left in between. The CDR3 is made up of 10 amino acids. Germline lookup yields CDR1 SQVTM and CDR2 ANQGSEA. The CDR3 nucleotides are TGCAGCGTTGTAGGGGGTGGCTACACCTTC. This codes for CSVVGGGYTF.

The chain uses TRBV28 and TRBJ1-2; D ambiguous. Per germline, CDR1 MDHEN and CDR2 SYDVKM. V was clipped by 3 bases and J by 5 bases, with 7 bases between them. The CDR3 extends over 12 amino acids. The CDR3 nucleotides read TGTGCCAGCAGTTTGGACCTGTATGGCTACACCTTC. This translates into CASSLDLYGYTF.

This chain connects TRBV19 to TRBJ2-3; tentatively, D is TRBD2 (6 bases). Germline V gene lookup returns CDR1 LNHDA and CDR2 SQIVND (reference sequence). The CDR3 is 15 amino acids. Trimming pared 7 bases from V and 1 base from J, leaving 15 bases between. CDR3 nucleotide sequence: TGTGCCAGTACTATCGGAGGGAAGGGCACAGATACGCAGTATTTT. Its protein product is CASTIGGKGTDTQYF.

This sequence joins TRBV5-4 and TRBJ1-5; possibly TRBD1 for D (5 bases). The V and J ends lost 2 bases and 2 bases respectively, with 14 bases between them. The germline V gene has CDR1 SGHNT and CDR2 YYREEE (reference sequence). CDR3 length: 16 amino acids. DNA of the CDR3: TGTGCCAGCAGCTTCCGAGGGACTGGGGGCAATCAGCCCCAGCATTTT. It translates to CASSFRGTGGNQPQHF.

Only a few counts were recorded for this clone. The chain is built from TRBV19 and TRBJ1-1; D gene unclear. Trimming removed 3 bases at V and 14 bases at J, with 13 bases between. The CDR3 runs to 11 residues. Germline V gene data show CDR1 as LNHDA and CDR2 as SQIVND (reference sequence). The CDR3 protein is CASSMGNRRFF. The CDR3 DNA reads as TGTGCCAGTAGTATGGGCAATCGGCGGTTCTTT. Supplemented by reference TRBV19 and TRBJ1-1, the full variable domain reads DGGITQSPKYLFRKEGQNVTLSCEQNLNHDAMYWYRQDPGQGLRLIYYSQIVNDFQKGDIAEGYSVSREKKESFPLTVTSAQKNPTAFYLCASSMGNRRFFGQGTRLTVV.

The rearrangement uses TRBV19 and TRBJ1-2, with unresolved D. Germline V gives CDR1 LNHDA, CDR2 SQIVND (reference sequence). Deletions cut 6 bases from V and 0 bases from J, with 14 bases between. The CDR3 has 15 amino acids. The CDR3 DNA is TGTGCCAGTAGGGAGGCCGTCGGATCTAACTATGGCTACACCTTC. This encodes CASREAVGSNYGYTF.

The chain combines TRBV10-2 with TRBJ1-1, with D possibly being TRBD1 (5 bases). V was clipped by 6 bases and J by 5 bases, with 22 bases between them. Germline V gives CDR1 WSHSY, CDR2 SAAADI. The CDR3 is 16 residues long. This chain's CDR3 is CASRFGGGGTSTEAFF. The CDR3 nucleotides read TGCGCCAGCAGATTTGGCGGGGGGGGGACGAGTACTGAAGCTTTCTTT.

The J gene is TRBJ1-2, the V gene TRBV7-6; unclear D gene. V dropped 5 bases and J dropped 3 bases, with 10 bases sitting between them. The germline V gene has CDR1 SGHVS and CDR2 FNYEAQ. The CDR3 is made up of 13 amino acids. The CDR3 region has the DNA TGTGCCAGCAGCCCAGTGCAGCACTATGGCTACACCTTC. Protein: CASSPVQHYGYTF. The variable domain in full, completed from reference TRBV7-6 and TRBJ1-2, reads GAGVSQSPRYKVTKRGQDVALRCDPISGHVSLYWYRQALGQGPEFLTYFNYEAQQDKSGLPNDRFSAERPEGSISTLTIQRTEQRDSAMYRCASSPVQHYGYTFGSGTRLTVV.

The chain carries TRBV4-1 and TRBJ1-2; D perhaps matches TRBD1 (5 bases). This CDR3 has 14 amino acids. V lost 2 bases and J 7 bases, leaving 14 bases between the germline ends. CDR1 and CDR2 from the germline V gene are MGHRA and YSYEKL. The CDR3 spells CASSQPLTTGGYTF. The CDR3 region has the DNA TGCGCCAGCAGCCAACCACTGACTACAGGTGGCTACACCTTC.

This clone was seen a few times. This rearrangement joins TRBV4-1 to TRBJ2-7, with a possible D match to TRBD1 (6 bases). V was shortened by 1 base and J by 3 bases, with 16 bases between the two germline ends. CDR1 is MGHRA, CDR2 YSYEKL, per germline. The CDR3 covers 16 residues. This CDR3 reads CASSQVPLQGNYEQYF. CDR3 nucleotide sequence: TGCGCCAGCAGCCAAGTTCCCCTGCAGGGGAACTACGAGCAGTACTTC.

The chain carries TRBV7-9 and TRBJ1-3; perhaps TRBD1 as D (5 bases). V dropped 2 bases and J dropped 0 bases, with 11 bases sitting between them. The CDR3 has 16 residues. Germline CDR1 and CDR2: SEHNR and FQNEAQ (reference sequence). The CDR3 coding sequence is TGTGCCAGCAGCTTACCGGGACGGAGCTCTGGAAACACCATATATTTT. Its protein is CASSLPGRSSGNTIYF. Based on the CDR3 plus reference TRBV7-9 and TRBJ1-3, the full variable domain is DTGVSQNPRHKITKRGQNVTFRCDPISEHNRLYWYRQTLGQGPEFLTYFQNEAQLEKSRLLSDRFSAERPKGSFSTLEIQRTEQGDSAMYLCASSLPGRSSGNTIYFGEGSWLTVV.

This chain links TRBV6-5 with TRBJ2-3; 9 positions agree with TRBD2. The CDR3 consists of 16 residues. Trimming took 2 bases from V and 2 from J; bases not matched to a gene: 5. Per the germline V gene, CDR1 is MNHEY and CDR2 is SVGAGI. The CDR3 region has the DNA TGTGCCAGCAGTTACAGCAGCGGGGGGCCCACAGATACGCAGTATTTT. This encodes CASSYSSGGPTDTQYF.

This rearrangement joins TRBV9 to TRBJ2-7; D may match TRBD1 or TRBD2 (5 bases each). Germline V lookup: CDR1 SGDLS, CDR2 YYNGEE. The CDR3 spans 16 residues. Trimming left V 4 bases short and J 7 bases short, with 24 bases between. The CDR3 DNA reads TGTGCCAGCAGCCCCCACCCGGGACCTCCGGCAGAAGAGCAGTACTTC. The encoded protein is CASSPHPGPPAEEQYF.

This chain connects TRBV7-9 to TRBJ2-1; D is perhaps TRBD1 or TRBD2 (5 bases each). The V gene lost 0 bases and the J gene lost 8 bases, with 11 bases spanning the gap. Germline V lookup: CDR1 SEHNR, CDR2 FQNEAQ (reference sequence). This CDR3 spans 14 amino acids. The CDR3 DNA reads TGTGCCAGCAGCTTAGCGTGGGGACGGCATGAGCAGTTCTTC. Protein sequence: CASSLAWGRHEQFF. The full variable domain, completed using reference TRBV7-9 and TRBJ2-1, is DTGVSQNPRHKITKRGQNVTFRCDPISEHNRLYWYRQTLGQGPEFLTYFQNEAQLEKSRLLSDRFSAERPKGSFSTLEIQRTEQGDSAMYLCASSLAWGRHEQFFGPGTRLTVL.

The chain uses TRBV7-2 and TRBJ1-4; D is ambiguous. CDR3 length equals 13 residues. The germline CDR1 and CDR2 sequences are SGHTA and FQGNSA. Trimming cost V 3 bases and J 7 bases, with 9 bases left between them. The CDR3: CASSFTRFEKLFF. The CDR3 nucleotides read TGTGCCAGCAGCTTTACGAGGTTTGAAAAACTGTTTTTT.

The chain is built from TRBV6-6 and TRBJ1-4, with D perhaps TRBD1 (6 bases). The CDR3 sequence is 15 residues long. Deletions cut 5 bases from V and 8 bases from J, with 18 bases between. The germline gives CDR1 MNHNY, CDR2 SVGAGI (reference sequence). CDR3 amino acids: CASSPGQIMVEKLFF. In DNA, the CDR3 is TGTGCCAGCAGTCCCGGACAGATCATGGTCGAAAAACTGTTTTTT.

The chain joins TRBV5-6 to TRBJ2-1, with a tentative D call TRBD2 (6 bases). The CDR3 loop spans 17 amino acids. Germline V gene lookup returns CDR1 SGHDT and CDR2 YYEEEE. V was cut by 0 bases and J by 4 bases, with 17 bases left in between. CDR3 bases: TGTGCCAGCAGCTTGGGGTTAGCGGTCCACTCATACAATGAGCAGTTCTTC. This sequence encodes CASSLGLAVHSYNEQFF.

The chain joins TRBV7-2 to TRBJ1-1, with a possible D match to TRBD1 (5 bases). The CDR3 length is 14 residues. V gave up 2 bases and J gave up 7 bases, with 14 bases separating them. The germline V gene encodes CDR1 SGHTA and CDR2 FQGNSA. CDR3 coding DNA: TGTGCCAGCAGCTTATTTACAGGAACCTATGAAGCTTTCTTT. Protein: CASSLFTGTYEAFF. Full variable domain (outside the CDR3, taken from reference TRBV7-2 and TRBJ1-1): GAGVSQSPSNKVTEKGKDVELRCDPISGHTALYWYRQSLGQGLEFLIYFQGNSAPDKSGLPSDRFSAERTGGSVSTLTIQRTQQEDSAVYLCASSLFTGTYEAFFGQGTRLTVV.

In its sample, this clone is medium-sized. The chain recombines TRBV19 with TRBJ1-2, with D perhaps TRBD1 (6 bases). Trimming took 4 bases from V and 8 from J, leaving 20 bases between them. Germline assignment: CDR1 LNHDA and CDR2 SQIVND (reference sequence). The CDR3 covers 15 residues. CDR3 amino acids: CASSRAADSMNGYTF. The CDR3 coding sequence is TGTGCCAGTAGTAGAGCCGCGGACAGTATGAACGGCTACACCTTC.

This clone showed up just once. The chain couples TRBV9 to TRBJ1-1, with D hard to call. V was shortened by 5 bases and J by 0 bases, with 8 bases between the two germline ends. The CDR3 loop spans 13 amino acids. Germline V gene lookup returns CDR1 SGDLS and CDR2 YYNGEE. This CDR3 is CASSSWMNTEAFF. The CDR3 nucleotides read TGTGCCAGCAGTTCTTGGATGAACACTGAAGCTTTCTTT.

The V and J genes are TRBV1 and TRBJ2-1; the table's D call TRBD2 went unverified against the DNA. TRBV1 is deemed a pseudogene. This CDR3 has 16 amino acids. CDR3 in amino acids: CTSSLFIGGRSNEQFF. The CDR3 DNA reads TGCACCAGCAGCCTTTTCATCGGGGGGCGGAGCAATGAGCAGTTCTTC.

The J gene is TRBJ2-5, the V gene TRBV6-4, with TRBD1 matching 9 bases. Trimming removed 3 bases from V and 9 bases from J; junction bases left unmatched: 8. Germline loops: CDR1 MRHNA, CDR2 SNTAGT. The CDR3 has 14 amino acids. CDR3 sequence: CASSETRQGGAQYF. CDR3 DNA sequence: TGTGCCAGCAGTGAAACTCGACAGGGGGGGGCCCAGTACTTC.

This clone was seen only once. The chain uses TRBV7-2 and TRBJ2-7, with D perhaps assigned TRBD1 or TRBD2 (5 bases each). The CDR3 contains 16 residues. V lost 3 bases and J 0 bases, leaving 15 bases between the germline ends. CDR1 SGHTA and CDR2 FQGNSA come from the germline V gene. The CDR3 DNA reads as TGTGCCAGCAGCTTCCTCGGGACGCCCAGCTCCTACGAGCAGTACTTC. It yields the protein CASSFLGTPSSYEQYF.

In this sample, this clone turned up a few times. The J gene is TRBJ2-1, the V gene TRBV27, with D tentatively TRBD2 (6 bases). V was trimmed by 1 base and J by 2 bases, leaving 9 bases between them. The CDR3 consists of 15 residues. Germline V lookup: CDR1 MNHEY, CDR2 SMNVEV (reference sequence). The CDR3 DNA sequence: TGTGCCAGCAGTTTATTCTCGGGGGCCTACAATGAGCAGTTCTTC. It specifies CASSLFSGAYNEQFF.